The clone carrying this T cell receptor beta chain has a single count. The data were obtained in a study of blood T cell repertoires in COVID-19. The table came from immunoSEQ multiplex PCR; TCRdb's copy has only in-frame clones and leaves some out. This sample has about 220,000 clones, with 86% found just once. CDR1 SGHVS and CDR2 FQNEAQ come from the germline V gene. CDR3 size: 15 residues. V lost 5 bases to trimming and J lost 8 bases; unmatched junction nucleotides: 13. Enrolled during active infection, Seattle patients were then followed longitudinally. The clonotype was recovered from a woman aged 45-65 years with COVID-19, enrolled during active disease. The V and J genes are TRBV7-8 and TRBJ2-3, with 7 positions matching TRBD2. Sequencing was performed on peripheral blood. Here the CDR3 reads CASSPAGVPVTTQYF. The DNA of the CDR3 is TGTGCCAGCAGCCCTGCGGGGGTTCCTGTTACTACGCAGTATTTT.